The 14 T cell receptor beta chains reported below all come from one sample, sequenced in a study of control samples from healthy donors and cancer patients. TCRdb keeps only in-frame clones here, not all; method: immunoSEQ multiplex PCR. The sample contains 100,000 to 150,000 clones, over 75% of which appear only once. Sequencing was carried out using blood. The receptors come from a man in his fifties in good health.

This clone was seen a handful of times. The genes are TRBV4-1 and TRBJ2-3, with TRBD2 matching over 11 bases. V lost 0 bases to trimming and J lost 8 bases; unmatched junction nucleotides: 7. Germline V lookup: CDR1 MGHRA, CDR2 YSYEKL. CDR3 length: 16 residues. This CDR3 reads CASSQEGSGGAGTQYF. The DNA of the CDR3 is TGCGCCAGCAGCCAAGAGGGTAGCGGGGGGGCGGGTACGCAGTATTTT.

The chain uses TRBV28 and TRBJ1-3; unclear D gene. Trimming shortened V by 2 bases and J by 4 bases, and 9 bases separated the two germline ends. Germline V gene lookup returns CDR1 MDHEN and CDR2 SYDVKM. This CDR3 comprises 14 residues. CDR3 nucleotide sequence: TGTGCCAGCAGTTTAACCGGGGAAGGAAACACCATATATTTT. Its translation is CASSLTGEGNTIYF.

The J gene is TRBJ1-2, the V gene TRBV30, with 9 bases lining up with TRBD1. Germline V gene sequence: CDR1 GTSNPN, CDR2 SVGIG (reference sequence). The CDR3 runs to 15 residues. V lost 0 bases and J lost 3; bases outside the gene matches: 5. The CDR3 reads CAWSVITGGDYGYTF. The DNA for the CDR3 is TGTGCCTGGAGTGTAATAACAGGGGGCGACTATGGCTACACCTTC.

The chain joins TRBV5-1 to TRBJ1-1, with D possibly matching TRBD1 (5 bases). V was pared by 4 bases and J by 6 bases, with 16 bases between. CDR3 size: 14 residues. Germline values: CDR1 SGHRS, CDR2 YFSETQ. As DNA, the CDR3 is TGCGCCAGCAGCCCCGGGACCCCGAGGGCTGAAGCTTTCTTT. Translated: CASSPGTPRAEAFF.

This rearrangement joins TRBV7-4 to TRBJ2-3; TRBD2 aligns across 10 bases. Unmatched junction bases numbered 5, after V lost 7 bases and J lost 1 base. The germline gives CDR1 SGHVT, CDR2 SQSDAQ. CDR3 length: 15 amino acids. The CDR3 spells CASTPAGGGTDTQYF. CDR3 DNA sequence: TGTGCCAGCACCCCAGCGGGGGGGGGCACAGATACGCAGTATTTT.

The chain carries TRBV5-4 and TRBJ1-1; 9 bases are a match to TRBD1. V dropped 4 bases and J dropped 4; count of bases not matched to a gene: 5. CDR1 is SGHNT and CDR2 is YYREEE in the germline V gene (reference sequence). CDR3 length equals 14 residues. Written as DNA, the CDR3 is TGTGCCAGCAGCAAGGACAGGGGAGCCACTGAAGCTTTCTTT. Its protein is CASSKDRGATEAFF. Drawing the rest from reference TRBV5-4 and TRBJ1-1, the complete variable domain is ETGVTQSPTHLIKTRGQQVTLRCSSQSGHNTVSWYQQALGQGPQFIFQYYREEENGRGNFPPRFSGLQFPNYSSELNVNALELDDSALYLCASSKDRGATEAFFGQGTRLTVV.

By sample share, this clone is medium-sized. The rearrangement joins TRBV19 to TRBJ1-4, with 7 nucleotides matching TRBD1. CDR1 LNHDA and CDR2 SQIVND come from the germline V gene (reference sequence). There are 15 residues in the CDR3. Unmatched junction bases numbered 3, after V lost 5 bases and J lost 0 bases. Here the CDR3 reads CASSSGTATNEKLFF. The CDR3 DNA reads TGTGCCAGTAGTTCAGGGACAGCAACTAATGAAAAACTGTTTTTT. Full variable domain (rest looked up from reference TRBV19 and TRBJ1-4): DGGITQSPKYLFRKEGQNVTLSCEQNLNHDAMYWYRQDPGQGLRLIYYSQIVNDFQKGDIAEGYSVSREKKESFPLTVTSAQKNPTAFYLCASSSGTATNEKLFFGSGTQLSVL.

This rearrangement joins TRBV6-5 to TRBJ2-7, with 7 positions matching TRBD1. The CDR3 is 12 amino acids. V gave up 5 bases and J gave up 5 bases; unmatched junction bases: 3. CDR1 MNHEY and CDR2 SVGAGI come from the germline V gene. The CDR3 sequence: CASSTTGDEQYF. As DNA, the CDR3 is TGTGCCAGCAGTACAACAGGGGACGAGCAGTACTTC.

This chain joins TRBV19 and TRBJ2-3; D is undetermined. The CDR3 length is 15 residues. V lost 5 bases and J lost 5, with 17 bases in between. CDR1 and CDR2 from the germline V gene are LNHDA and SQIVND (reference sequence). The chain's CDR3 is CASSPGRRPGDTQYF. Here the CDR3 DNA reads TGTGCCAGTAGTCCCGGCCGCAGGCCGGGAGATACGCAGTATTTT.

This chain uses TRBV11-2 with TRBJ2-4; 7 positions match TRBD1. Trimming cost V 1 base and J 3 bases; bases outside gene matches: 6. This CDR3 has 16 residues. CDR1 and CDR2 from the germline V gene are SGHAT and FQNNGV. CDR3 loop: CASSLVGGTNKNIQYF. The CDR3 nucleotides are TGTGCCAGCAGCTTAGTAGGGGGCACCAACAAAAACATTCAGTACTTC.

The chain has TRBV5-6 and TRBJ1-6; D uncertain. The CDR3 is 13 residues long. The germline V gene has CDR1 SGHDT and CDR2 YYEEEE. V was cut by 2 bases and J by 10 bases, with 10 bases left in between. CDR3 in amino acids: CASSLDKASPLHF. In DNA form, the CDR3 reads TGTGCCAGCAGCTTAGACAAGGCCTCACCCCTCCACTTT.

The V call is TRBV28, the J call TRBJ2-3, with D perhaps given as TRBD1 or TRBD2 (6 bases each). Germline values: CDR1 MDHEN, CDR2 SYDVKM. This CDR3 has 16 amino acids. The V end lost 3 bases, the J end lost 3 bases, and 16 bases lay between the germline ends. The CDR3 DNA sequence: TGTGCCAGCAGTTTTGAGTTCCAGGGGAGGACAGATACGCAGTATTTT. It is translated as CASSFEFQGRTDTQYF.

V and J are TRBV7-2 and TRBJ1-2; D remains ambiguous. The length of the CDR3 is 15 residues. The ends were cut back, 1 base at V and 0 bases at J, with 9 bases in the middle. The germline CDR1 and CDR2 sequences are SGHTA and FQGNSA. The CDR3 bases are TGTGCCAGCAGCTTAGGGTCAGGAGCTAACTATGGCTACACCTTC. Its protein is CASSLGSGANYGYTF.

The CDR3 protein is CASSAITTGELFF. DNA of the CDR3: TGTGCCAGCAGTGCTATAACCACCGGGGAGCTGTTTTTT. This chain links TRBV2 with TRBJ2-2; D ambiguous. Looked up from germline, CDR1 is SNHLY and CDR2 is FYNNEI. The CDR3 loop spans 13 amino acids. Trimming removed 4 bases at V and 4 bases at J, with 7 bases between.